A selection of T cell receptor beta chains follows, all from one sample in a study of blood T cell repertoires in COVID-19. The data were produced by immunoSEQ multiplex PCR, yet TCRdb's version contains in-frame clones alone and is incomplete. The sample lists about 220,000 clones, 82% occurring once. Sequenced sample: PBMCs or T cells enriched from blood (not recorded which). The receptors stem from a woman between 55 and 75 years old who had recovered from COVID-19. Each CDR3 is given with its conserved first and last residue. The order of the fields is CDR3 length, J gene, V gene, clone size, D gene, CDR3 protein, CDR3 DNA. D genes are given only for firm matches. Size is omitted from some rows. Given values are once, few, many or a class for expanded clones.

14 TRBJ2-7 TRBV7-2 - TRBD1 CASTRTGNSYEQYF TGTGCCAGCACCCGGACAGGGAACTCCTACGAGCAGTACTTC
15 TRBJ1-2 TRBV5-1 - - CASSLAFGSPYGYTF TGCGCCAGCAGCTTGGCGTTCGGGTCCCCATATGGCTACACCTTC
16 TRBJ1-1 TRBV7-9 - TRBD1 CASSPPGQVMVTEAFF TGTGCCAGCAGCCCGCCGGGACAGGTTATGGTCACTGAAGCTTTCTTT
14 TRBJ1-6 TRBV5-1 - TRBD1 CASSAGTGYSPLHF TGCGCCAGCAGTGCCGGGACAGGGTACTCACCCCTCCACTTT
12 TRBJ2-3 TRBV3-1/TRBV3-2 - - CASSQLSDTQYF TGTGCCAGCAGCCAACTATCAGATACGCAGTATTTT
15 TRBJ1-5 TRBV27 many TRBD1 CASSIRDRLHQPQHF TGTGCCAGCAGTATCCGGGACAGGCTCCATCAGCCCCAGCATTTT
14 TRBJ1-1 TRBV5-1 - - CASSKGQAVGEAFF TGCGCCAGCAGCAAGGGGCAGGCTGTCGGGGAAGCTTTCTTT
15 TRBJ1-2 TRBV25-1 - TRBD1 CASSDSFRGAYGYTF TGTGCCAGCAGTGACTCATTCAGGGGGGCCTATGGCTACACCTTC
16 TRBJ1-3 TRBV2 few - CASRTGTAASGNTIYF TGTGCCAGCAGGACCGGGACTGCAGCCTCTGGAAACACCATATATTTT
15 TRBJ2-1 TRBV11-3 once TRBD1 CASSLRDSSYNEQFF TGTGCCAGCAGCTTAAGGGACAGCTCCTACAATGAGCAGTTCTTC
12 TRBJ2-7 TRBV5-4 - - CASSGDSNEQYF TGTGCCAGCAGCGGAGATTCGAACGAGCAGTACTTC
14 TRBJ1-2 TRBV2 - - CASIKGGSGYGYTF TGTGCCAGCATCAAGGGGGGGTCGGGCTATGGCTACACCTTC
17 TRBJ2-1 TRBV20-1 - TRBD2 CSASMIGTSNSRNEQFF TGCAGTGCTAGTATGATTGGGACTAGCAATAGTAGAAATGAGCAGTTCTTC
16 TRBJ2-6 TRBV18 - - CASSLNPSSGANVLTF TGTGCCAGCTCACTCAATCCCAGCTCTGGGGCCAACGTCCTGACTTTC
15 TRBJ2-1 TRBV5-1 - TRBD1 CASSLGQGPQNEQFF TGCGCCAGCAGCCTCGGACAGGGCCCCCAAAATGAGCAGTTCTTC
16 TRBJ2-2 TRBV10-3 - TRBD1 CAIILDRDGDTGELFF TGTGCCATCATTTTAGACAGGGACGGGGACACCGGGGAGCTGTTTTTT
15 TRBJ1-1 TRBV3-1/TRBV3-2 - - CASSQEAGWETEAFF TGTGCCAGCAGCCAGGAGGCGGGGTGGGAAACTGAAGCTTTCTTT
15 TRBJ2-1 TRBV3-1/TRBV3-2 once TRBD1 CASSHWDRGYNEQFF TGTGCCAGCAGCCATTGGGACAGGGGGTACAATGAGCAGTTCTTC
14 TRBJ1-4 TRBV7-2 - - CASSFPDSREKLFF TGTGCCAGCAGCTTTCCCGACAGTCGCGAAAAACTGTTTTTT
14 TRBJ1-1 TRBV6-5 - - CASRKDAANTEAFF TGTGCCAGCCGAAAAGACGCGGCGAACACTGAAGCTTTCTTT
13 TRBJ1-5 TRBV2 few - CASSTVSNQPQHF TGTGCCAGCAGCACAGTTAGCAATCAGCCCCAGCATTTT
15 TRBJ1-2 TRBV2 - TRBD1 CASRAGTDLFYGYTF TGTGCCAGCAGGGCCGGGACAGACCTTTTTTATGGCTACACCTTC
15 TRBJ1-5 TRBV2 - TRBD1 CASSNDRGINQPQHF TGTGCCAGCAGCAATGACAGGGGGATTAATCAGCCCCAGCATTTT
14 TRBJ1-6 TRBV6-1 - - CASSEDHSYSPLHF TGTGCCAGCAGTGAAGATCACAGCTATTCACCCCTCCACTTT
15 TRBJ1-1 TRBV7-2 - - CASSLESGSDTEAFF TGTGCCAGCAGCTTAGAATCCGGGTCGGACACTGAAGCTTTCTTT
17 TRBJ2-1 TRBV6-4 - - CASSENSGNLPYNEQFF TGTGCCAGCAGTGAAAACTCAGGGAACCTCCCCTACAATGAGCAGTTCTTC
16 TRBJ2-7 TRBV4-3 - - CASSGRDCLSSYEQYF TGCGCCAGCAGCGGACGGGACTGCTTAAGCTCCTACGAGCAGTACTTC
16 TRBJ1-4 TRBV14 - - CASSQGIRSDSEKLFF TGTGCCAGCAGCCAAGGGATCAGGTCTGATAGTGAAAAACTGTTTTTT
15 TRBJ2-3 TRBV18 - TRBD1 CASSLEQGVADTQYF TGTGCCAGCTCACTAGAACAGGGGGTTGCAGATACGCAGTATTTT
14 TRBJ2-5 TRBV5-4 once - CASSLGQGRETQYF TGTGCCAGCAGCTTGGGTCAGGGAAGAGAGACCCAGTACTTC
14 TRBJ1-4 TRBV29-1 - - CSVGDGGSNEKLFF TGCAGCGTTGGCGACGGGGGATCTAATGAAAAACTGTTTTTT
18 TRBJ1-4 TRBV27 - TRBD1 CASRGTAPWISTNEKLFF TGTGCCAGCAGGGGGACAGCCCCGTGGATTTCAACTAATGAAAAACTGTTTTTT
13 TRBJ2-7 TRBV11-3 - TRBD1 CASSTGTAYEQYF TGTGCCAGCAGCACCGGGACAGCCTACGAGCAGTACTTC
14 TRBJ2-1 TRBV7-9 - TRBD2 CASRASGTDNEQFF TGTGCCAGCCGCGCGAGCGGGACGGACAATGAGCAGTTCTTC
16 TRBJ1-5 TRBV7-8 - - CASSLAGGNSNQPQHF TGTGCCAGCAGCTTAGCGGGCGGGAATAGCAATCAGCCCCAGCATTTT
17 TRBJ2-4 TRBV11-3 once - CASSLGSGAGAKNIQYF TGTGCCAGCAGCTTGGGATCAGGGGCTGGAGCCAAAAACATTCAGTACTTC
15 TRBJ2-2 TRBV5-1 - - CASSLTGTNTGELFF TGCGCCAGCAGCTTGACAGGGACGAACACCGGGGAGCTGTTTTTT
12 TRBJ1-1 TRBV10-3 few - CAISETTDEAFF TGTGCCATCAGTGAGACGACAGATGAAGCTTTCTTT
16 TRBJ1-2 TRBV18 - TRBD1 CASSPVVGTDNYGYTF TGTGCCAGCTCACCCGTCGTAGGGACAGACAACTATGGCTACACCTTC
14 TRBJ1-5 TRBV2 - - CASRAGLSNQPQHF TGTGCCAGCAGGGCGGGGTTGAGCAATCAGCCCCAGCATTTT
12 TRBJ1-2 TRBV5-1 - - CASSFNSGGYTF TGCGCCAGCAGCTTCAACTCAGGTGGCTACACCTTC
16 TRBJ2-7 TRBV18 - TRBD1 CASSPKGQGGYYEQYF TGTGCCAGCTCACCGAAAGGACAGGGGGGATACTACGAGCAGTACTTC
13 TRBJ1-4 TRBV18 - - CASSAGSNEKLFF TGTGCCAGTTCCGCGGGGTCTAATGAAAAACTGTTTTTT
13 TRBJ2-7 TRBV5-4 once TRBD1 CASSSRDSYEQYF TGTGCCAGCAGCTCCCGGGACAGCTACGAGCAGTACTTC
13 TRBJ1-2 TRBV6-5 many - CASSFHQGRGYTF TGTGCCAGCAGTTTCCACCAGGGGCGAGGCTACACCTTC
12 TRBJ2-3 TRBV29-1 - - CSATGGAATQYF TGCAGCGCCACAGGGGGGGCAGCTACGCAGTATTTT